This T cell receptor (beta chain) was identified during a study of regulatory T cells in long-lasting Graves disease. The time point was: persistent/refractory GD, antithyroid drugs over 5 years with positive TRAb. Preparation of the TCR library used RNA extracted from PBMCs. Library construction for TCR beta used iRepertoire HTBI primers and Arm-PCR of CDR3 regions. TCRdb recomputed calls from the multiplex PCR reads with MiXCR, one row per CDR3 protein. This sample yields about 470,000 distinct CDR3 sequences, of which 20% to 25% are seen a single time; approximately 6.4% belongs to the top ten. Germline V gives CDR1 SGDLS, CDR2 YYNGEE. The germline V and J ends were trimmed by 3 bases and 5 bases, with 20 bases remaining between them. The CDR3 consists of 16 residues.

The specimen was peripheral blood mononuclear cells (PBMCs), collected when the disease was refractory, from a patient treated with antithyroid drugs. The receptor was isolated from a female donor with Graves disease. The chain couples TRBV9 to TRBJ2-5; the D gene is possibly TRBD2 (7 bases). The CDR3 DNA reads TGTGCCAGCAGCGACCCCAAGGGGGGGGGCTTCGAGACCCAGTACTTC. The encoded protein is CASSDPKGGGFETQYF.